Following are 5 T cell receptor beta chains from one sample sequenced in a study of T-cell reconstitution after alpha-beta-depleted transplantation in children. Molecular barcoding with unique molecular identifiers was used for the TCRbeta library. TCRdb reprocessed the PCR reads via MiXCR and lists one record per CDR3 protein. The table records approximately 340,000 distinct CDR3 sequences, about a tenth of them present only once. Sequenced here: PBMCs from the stem cell graft donor, sampled from the stem cell graft. The receptors were gathered from a human donor who donated a stem cell graft to a child with acute lymphoblastic leukemia.

The table lists this clonotype with a few counts. The gene calls are TRBV12-3 or TRBV12-4 and TRBJ2-1; unclear D gene. With 6 bases removed from V and 0 bases from J, the gap between germline ends came to 6 bases. The CDR3 consists of 13 residues. DNA of the CDR3: TGTGCCAGCAGACAGTACTCCTACAATGAGCAGTTCTTC. Translation: CASRQYSYNEQFF.

This clonotype was recorded a few times. The CDR3 coding sequence is TGTGCCAGCAGCGTAGAAACCTCCTACAATGAGCAGTTCTTC. As protein: CASSVETSYNEQFF. V and J are TRBV9 and TRBJ2-1; D gene ambiguous. The CDR3 totals 14 residues. Germline V gene lookup returns CDR1 SGDLS and CDR2 YYNGEE. V lost 0 bases and J 0 bases, leaving 4 bases between the germline ends.

This clonotype was observed at least ten times. The J gene is TRBJ1-3, the V gene TRBV12-3 or TRBV12-4; no definite D call. The germline V and J ends were trimmed by 3 bases and 4 bases, with 7 bases remaining between them. The CDR3 has 13 residues. Here the CDR3 reads CASSFGSGNTIYF. The CDR3 DNA reads TGTGCCAGCAGTTTCGGTTCAGGAAACACCATATATTTT.

This clonotype was counted many times. The V and J genes are TRBV18 and TRBJ2-7; maybe TRBD1 (6 bases). The CDR3 sequence is 14 residues long. Trimming removed 4 bases from V and 2 bases from J, with 12 bases in between. The germline gives CDR1 KGHSH, CDR2 LQKENI. The CDR3, as DNA: TGTGCCAGCTCACGCGATGGGGGCGCCTACGAGCAGTACTTC. Translation: CASSRDGGAYEQYF.

This clonotype was observed many times. The V and J genes are TRBV2 and TRBJ2-1; a weak D match, TRBD2 (5 bases). The CDR3 totals 13 residues. CDR1 is SNHLY, CDR2 FYNNEI, per germline. Between the trimmed V and J ends, which lost 7 bases and 4 bases, there was a span of 11 bases. The CDR3 DNA follows: TGTGCCAGCAATACCGGGGTGTACAATGAGCAGTTCTTC. Translation gives CASNTGVYNEQFF.